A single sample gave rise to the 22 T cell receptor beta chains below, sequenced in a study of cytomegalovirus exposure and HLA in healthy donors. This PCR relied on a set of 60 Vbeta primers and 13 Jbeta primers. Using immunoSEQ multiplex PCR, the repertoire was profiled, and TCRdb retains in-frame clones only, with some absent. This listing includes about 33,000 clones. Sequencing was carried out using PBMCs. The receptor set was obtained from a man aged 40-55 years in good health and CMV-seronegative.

CDR3 DNA: TGTGCCTGGGGTAGGGACTATAATCAGCCCCAGCATTTT. Translation: CAWGRDYNQPQHF. This chain joins TRBV30 and TRBJ1-5, with D perhaps TRBD1 (5 bases). CDR3 length equals 13 residues. Germline CDR1 GTSNPN, CDR2 SVGIG (reference sequence). V lost 5 bases, J lost 4 bases, and 12 bases lay in between.

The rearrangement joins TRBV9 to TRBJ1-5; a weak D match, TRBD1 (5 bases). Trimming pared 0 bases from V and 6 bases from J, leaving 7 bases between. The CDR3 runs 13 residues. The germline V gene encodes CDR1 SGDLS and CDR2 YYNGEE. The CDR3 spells CASSVGGVQPQHF. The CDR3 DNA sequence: TGTGCCAGCAGCGTAGGGGGGGTTCAGCCCCAGCATTTT.

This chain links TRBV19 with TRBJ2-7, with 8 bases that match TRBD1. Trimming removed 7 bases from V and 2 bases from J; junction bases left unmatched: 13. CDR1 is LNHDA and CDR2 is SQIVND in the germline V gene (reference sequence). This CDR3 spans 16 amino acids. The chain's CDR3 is CASTAGQGTFPYEQYF. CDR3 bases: TGTGCCAGTACCGCAGGACAGGGAACCTTCCCCTACGAGCAGTACTTC.

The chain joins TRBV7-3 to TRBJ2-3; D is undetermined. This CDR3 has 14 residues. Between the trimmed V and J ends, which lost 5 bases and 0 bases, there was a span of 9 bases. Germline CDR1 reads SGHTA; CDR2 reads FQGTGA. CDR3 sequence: CASSLGVSTDTQYF. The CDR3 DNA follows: TGTGCCAGCAGCCTCGGAGTGAGCACAGATACGCAGTATTTT.

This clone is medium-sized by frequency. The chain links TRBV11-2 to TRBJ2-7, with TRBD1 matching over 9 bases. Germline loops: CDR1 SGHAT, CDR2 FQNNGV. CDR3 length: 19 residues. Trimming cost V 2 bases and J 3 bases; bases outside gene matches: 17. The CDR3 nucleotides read TGTGCCAGCAGCTTATGCTGGGGCGACAGGGGGTCCCCCCACTACGAGCAGTACTTC. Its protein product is CASSLCWGDRGSPHYEQYF.

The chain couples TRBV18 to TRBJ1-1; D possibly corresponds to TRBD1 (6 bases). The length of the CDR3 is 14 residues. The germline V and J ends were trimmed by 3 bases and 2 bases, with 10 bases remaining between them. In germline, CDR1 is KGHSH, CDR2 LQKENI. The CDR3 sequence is CASSPSGGNTEAFF. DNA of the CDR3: TGTGCCAGCTCACCCTCGGGGGGCAACACTGAAGCTTTCTTT. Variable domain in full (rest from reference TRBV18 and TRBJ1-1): NAGVMQNPRHLVRRRGQEARLRCSPMKGHSHVYWYRQLPEEGLKFMVYLQKENIIDESGMPKERFSAEFPKEGPSILRIQQVVRGDSAAYFCASSPSGGNTEAFFGQGTRLTVV.

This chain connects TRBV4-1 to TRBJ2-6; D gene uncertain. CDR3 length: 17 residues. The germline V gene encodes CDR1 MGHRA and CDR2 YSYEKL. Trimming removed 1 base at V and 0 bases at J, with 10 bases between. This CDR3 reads CASSQGAPRSGANVLTF. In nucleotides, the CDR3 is TGCGCCAGCAGCCAAGGGGCCCCGCGCTCTGGGGCCAACGTCCTGACTTTC.

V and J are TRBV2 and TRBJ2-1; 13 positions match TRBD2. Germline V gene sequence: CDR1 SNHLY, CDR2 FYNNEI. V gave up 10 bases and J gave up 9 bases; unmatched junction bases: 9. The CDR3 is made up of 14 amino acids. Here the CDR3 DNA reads TGTGCCACCGGACTAGCGGGAGCTTCTACTGAGCAGTTCTTC. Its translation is CATGLAGASTEQFF. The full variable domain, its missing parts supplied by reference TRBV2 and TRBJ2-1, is EPEVTQTPSHQVTQMGQEVILRCVPISNHLYFYWYRQILGQKVEFLVSFYNNEISEKSEIFDDQFSVERPDGSNFTLKIRSTKLEDSAMYFCATGLAGASTEQFFGPGTRLTVL.

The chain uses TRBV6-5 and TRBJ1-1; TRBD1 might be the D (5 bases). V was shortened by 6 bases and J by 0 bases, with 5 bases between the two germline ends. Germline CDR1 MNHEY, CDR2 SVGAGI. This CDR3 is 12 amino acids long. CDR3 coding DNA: TGTGCCAGCAGAGGGGTGAACACTGAAGCTTTCTTT. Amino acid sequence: CASRGVNTEAFF.

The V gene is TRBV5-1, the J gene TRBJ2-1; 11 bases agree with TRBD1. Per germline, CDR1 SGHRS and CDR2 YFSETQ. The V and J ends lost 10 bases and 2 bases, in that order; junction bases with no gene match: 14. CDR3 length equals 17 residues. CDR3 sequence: CASGGGGQGAAYNEQFF. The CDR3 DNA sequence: TGCGCCTCAGGGGGAGGCGGACAGGGGGCGGCCTACAATGAGCAGTTCTTC.

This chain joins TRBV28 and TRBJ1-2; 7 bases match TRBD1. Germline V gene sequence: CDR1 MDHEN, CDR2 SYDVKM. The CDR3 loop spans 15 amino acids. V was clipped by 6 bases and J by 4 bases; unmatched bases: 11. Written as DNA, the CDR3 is TGTGCCAGCAGACGTCCGGACAGGCAAATCTATGGCTACACCTTC. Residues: CASRRPDRQIYGYTF.

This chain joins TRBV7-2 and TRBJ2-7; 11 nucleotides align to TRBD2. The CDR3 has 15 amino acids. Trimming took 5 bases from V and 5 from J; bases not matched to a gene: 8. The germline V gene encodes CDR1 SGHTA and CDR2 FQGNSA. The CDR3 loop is CASSVIAGGKHEQYF. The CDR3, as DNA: TGTGCCAGCAGCGTTATAGCGGGAGGGAAACACGAGCAGTACTTC.

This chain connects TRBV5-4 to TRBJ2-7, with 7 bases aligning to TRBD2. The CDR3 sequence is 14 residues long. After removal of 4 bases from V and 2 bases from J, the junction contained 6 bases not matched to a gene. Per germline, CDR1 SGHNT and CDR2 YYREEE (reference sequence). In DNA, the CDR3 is TGTGCCAGCAGCGGGGGAGGGTCCCCCTACGAGCAGTACTTC. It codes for CASSGGGSPYEQYF.

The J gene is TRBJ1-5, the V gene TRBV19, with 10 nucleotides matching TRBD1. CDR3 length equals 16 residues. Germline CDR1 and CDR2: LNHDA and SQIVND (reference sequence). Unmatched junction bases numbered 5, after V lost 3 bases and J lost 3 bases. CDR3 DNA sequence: TGTGCCAGTAGTATGTGGACAGGGGGTTACAATCAGCCCCAGCATTTT. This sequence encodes CASSMWTGGYNQPQHF.

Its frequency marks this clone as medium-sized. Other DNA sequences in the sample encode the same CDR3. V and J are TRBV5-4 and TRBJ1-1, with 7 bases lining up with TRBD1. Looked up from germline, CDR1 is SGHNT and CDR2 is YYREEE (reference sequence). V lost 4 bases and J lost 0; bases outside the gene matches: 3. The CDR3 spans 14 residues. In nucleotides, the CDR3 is TGTGCCAGCAGCCTGGGACAGATGAACACTGAAGCTTTCTTT. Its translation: CASSLGQMNTEAFF.

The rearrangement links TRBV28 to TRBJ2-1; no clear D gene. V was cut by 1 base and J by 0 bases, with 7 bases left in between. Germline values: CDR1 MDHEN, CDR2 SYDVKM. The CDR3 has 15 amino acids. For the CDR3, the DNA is TGTGCCAGCAGTTTATCTCGGTACTCCTACAATGAGCAGTTCTTC. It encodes CASSLSRYSYNEQFF.

CDR3 nucleotide sequence: TGTGCCAGCAGTACCCATAGCTCTGGAAACACCATATATTTT. This gives the protein CASSTHSSGNTIYF. The chain recombines TRBV6-6 with TRBJ1-3; D ambiguous. CDR3 size: 14 residues. CDR1 and CDR2 (germline): MNHNY, SVGAGI (reference sequence). Between the trimmed V and J ends, which lost 5 bases and 0 bases, there was a span of 8 bases.

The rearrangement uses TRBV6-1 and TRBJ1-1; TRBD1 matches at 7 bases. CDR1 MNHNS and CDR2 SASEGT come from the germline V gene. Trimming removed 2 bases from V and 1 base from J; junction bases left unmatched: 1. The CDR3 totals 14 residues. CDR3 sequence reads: CASSEQGGNTEAFF. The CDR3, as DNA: TGTGCCAGCAGTGAACAGGGGGGGAACACTGAAGCTTTCTTT.

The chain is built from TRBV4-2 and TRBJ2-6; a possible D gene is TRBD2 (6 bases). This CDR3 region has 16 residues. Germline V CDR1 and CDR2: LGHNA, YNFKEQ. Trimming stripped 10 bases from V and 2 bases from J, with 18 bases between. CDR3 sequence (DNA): TGTGCCACCGGAGGAGGGGATAGTACTGGGGCCAACGTCCTGACTTTC. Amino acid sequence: CATGGGDSTGANVLTF.

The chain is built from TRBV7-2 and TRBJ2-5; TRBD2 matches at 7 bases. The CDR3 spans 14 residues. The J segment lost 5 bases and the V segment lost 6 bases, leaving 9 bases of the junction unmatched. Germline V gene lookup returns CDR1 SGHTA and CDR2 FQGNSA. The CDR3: CASSRERREETQYF. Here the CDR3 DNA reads TGTGCCAGCAGTCGAGAAAGGCGGGAGGAGACCCAGTACTTC.

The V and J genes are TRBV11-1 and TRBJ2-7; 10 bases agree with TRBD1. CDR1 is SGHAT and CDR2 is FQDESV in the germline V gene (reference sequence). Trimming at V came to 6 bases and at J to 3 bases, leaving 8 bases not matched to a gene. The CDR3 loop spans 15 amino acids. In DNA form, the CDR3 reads TGTGCCAGCAGTCCGACAGGGGGCCCGGACTACGAGCAGTACTTC. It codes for CASSPTGGPDYEQYF.

The chain's CDR3 is CASSTQGSPYEQYF. CDR3 DNA: TGTGCCAGTAGTACACAGGGCTCCCCCTACGAGCAGTACTTC. V gene TRBV19 combines with J gene TRBJ2-7; tentatively, D is TRBD1 (6 bases). The CDR3 length is 14 residues. The V gene lost 4 bases and the J gene lost 2 bases, with 12 bases spanning the gap. CDR1 is LNHDA and CDR2 is SQIVND in the germline V gene (reference sequence).